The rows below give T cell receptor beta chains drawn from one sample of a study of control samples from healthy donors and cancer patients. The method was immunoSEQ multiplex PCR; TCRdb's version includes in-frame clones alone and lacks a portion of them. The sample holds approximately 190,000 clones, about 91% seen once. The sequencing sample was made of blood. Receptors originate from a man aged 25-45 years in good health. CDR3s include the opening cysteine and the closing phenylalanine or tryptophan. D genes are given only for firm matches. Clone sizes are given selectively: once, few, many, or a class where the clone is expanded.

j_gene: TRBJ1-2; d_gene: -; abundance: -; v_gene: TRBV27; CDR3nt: TGTGCCAGCCGATCGAACTATCGCTATGGCTACACCTTC; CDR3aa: CASRSNYRYGYTF
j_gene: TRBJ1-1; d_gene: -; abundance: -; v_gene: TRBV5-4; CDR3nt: TGTGCCAGCAGTCTTGGTCAGGGGCGGTCCAACACTGAAGCTTTCTTT; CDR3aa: CASSLGQGRSNTEAFF
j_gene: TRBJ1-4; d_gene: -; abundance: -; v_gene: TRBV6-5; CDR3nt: TGTGCCAGCAGTTACTCCGGATCAACTAATGAAAAACTGTTTTTT; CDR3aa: CASSYSGSTNEKLFF
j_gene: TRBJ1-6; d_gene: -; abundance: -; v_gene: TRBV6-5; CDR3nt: TGTGCCAGCAGAACCCAAGGGGATTCACCCCTCCACTTT; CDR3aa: CASRTQGDSPLHF
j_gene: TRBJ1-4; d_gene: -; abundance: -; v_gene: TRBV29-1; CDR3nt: TGCAGCGTTGAAGGAGGAGGTGAAAAACTGTTTTTT; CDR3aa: CSVEGGGEKLFF
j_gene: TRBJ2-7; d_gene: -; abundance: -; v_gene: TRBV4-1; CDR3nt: TGCGCCAGCAGCCAAGAGGCTATTGATGGGTACGAGCAGTACTTC; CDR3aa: CASSQEAIDGYEQYF
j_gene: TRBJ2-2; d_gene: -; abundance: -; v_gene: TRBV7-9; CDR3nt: TGTGCCAGCCGGGGGAGTTACACCGGGGAGCTGTTTTTT; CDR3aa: CASRGSYTGELFF
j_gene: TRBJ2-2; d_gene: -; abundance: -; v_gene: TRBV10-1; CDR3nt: TGCGCCAGCAGTGAGTCAGGAACCTCCCGCACCGGGGAGCTGTTTTTT; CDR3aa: CASSESGTSRTGELFF
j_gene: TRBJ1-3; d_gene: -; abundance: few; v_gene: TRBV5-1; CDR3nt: TGCGCCAGCAGTCCCGACGGAAACACCATATATTTT; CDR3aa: CASSPDGNTIYF
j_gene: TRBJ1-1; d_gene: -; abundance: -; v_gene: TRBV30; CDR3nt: TGTGCCTGGAGTCTAGGGGGGACTGAAGCTTTCTTT; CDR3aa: CAWSLGGTEAFF
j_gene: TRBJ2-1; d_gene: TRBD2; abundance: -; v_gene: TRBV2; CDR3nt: TGTGCCAGCAGTGTGCGACTAGCGGGGGGCACTTACAATGAGCAGTTCTTC; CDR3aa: CASSVRLAGGTYNEQFF
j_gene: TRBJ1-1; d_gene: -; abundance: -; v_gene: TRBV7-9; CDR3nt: TGTGCCAGCAGCTCAAGACAGATGAACACTGAAGCTTTCTTT; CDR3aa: CASSSRQMNTEAFF
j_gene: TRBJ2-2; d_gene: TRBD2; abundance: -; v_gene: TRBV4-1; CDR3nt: TGCGCCAGCAGCCAGACTAGCGGAAGAACCGGGGAGCTGTTTTTT; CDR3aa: CASSQTSGRTGELFF
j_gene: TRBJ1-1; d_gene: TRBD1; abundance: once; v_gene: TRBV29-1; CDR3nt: TGCAGCGTGCGACCCGGGTGGACAGGGGACACTGAAGCTTTCTTT; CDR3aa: CSVRPGWTGDTEAFF
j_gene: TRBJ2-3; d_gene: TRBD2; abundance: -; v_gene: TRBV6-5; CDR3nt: TGTGCCAGCAGCCTACTGCCGGGGGGGAGGGATACGCAGTATTTT; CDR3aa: CASSLLPGGRDTQYF
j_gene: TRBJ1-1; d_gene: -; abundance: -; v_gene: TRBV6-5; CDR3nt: TGTGCCAGCAGTATTAGAGGGGGTTCGGCTTTCTTT; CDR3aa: CASSIRGGSAFF
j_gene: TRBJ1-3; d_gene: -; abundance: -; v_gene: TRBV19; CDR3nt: TGTGCCAGTAGTAGCGGGGGCCTCTCTGGAAACACCATATATTTT; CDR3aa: CASSSGGLSGNTIYF
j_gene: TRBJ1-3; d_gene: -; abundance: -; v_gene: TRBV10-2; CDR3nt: TGCGCCAGCACTGGCCTCTCTGGAAACACCATATATTTT; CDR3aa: CASTGLSGNTIYF
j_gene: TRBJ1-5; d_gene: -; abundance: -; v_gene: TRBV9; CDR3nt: TGTGCCAGCAGCGTAGCTTCAGGTCAGCCCCAGCATTTT; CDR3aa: CASSVASGQPQHF
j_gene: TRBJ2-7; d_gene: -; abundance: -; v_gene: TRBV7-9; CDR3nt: TGTGCCAGCAGCTTAGGCTATGGGGCCTCCTACGAGCAGTACTTC; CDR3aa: CASSLGYGASYEQYF
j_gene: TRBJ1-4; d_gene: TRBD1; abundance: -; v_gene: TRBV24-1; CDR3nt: TGTGCCACCAGCTCAGGACAGGGGACTGAAAAACTGTTTTTT; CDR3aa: CATSSGQGTEKLFF
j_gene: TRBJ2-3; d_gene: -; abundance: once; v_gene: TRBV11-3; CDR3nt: TGTGCCAGCAGCTCCTCTCCGTCCCCAGATACGCAGTATTTT; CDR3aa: CASSSSPSPDTQYF
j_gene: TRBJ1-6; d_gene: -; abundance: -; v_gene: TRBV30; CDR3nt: TGTGCCTGGAGTGAGGTCCGAAATTCACCCCTCCACTTT; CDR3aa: CAWSEVRNSPLHF
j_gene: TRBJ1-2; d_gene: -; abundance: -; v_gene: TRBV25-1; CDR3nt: TGTGCCAGCAGTTCTCTCAGCTATGGCTACACCTTC; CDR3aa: CASSSLSYGYTF
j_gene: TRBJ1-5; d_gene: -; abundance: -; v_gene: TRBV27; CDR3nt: TGTGCCAGCAGTTTAGGGGCCGATAATCAGCCCCAGCATTTT; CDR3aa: CASSLGADNQPQHF
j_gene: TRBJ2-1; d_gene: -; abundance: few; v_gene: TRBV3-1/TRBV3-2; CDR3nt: TGTGCCAGCAGCCAAGAGGGGGTACACTACAATGAGCAGTTCTTC; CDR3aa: CASSQEGVHYNEQFF
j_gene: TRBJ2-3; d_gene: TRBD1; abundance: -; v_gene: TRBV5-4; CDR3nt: TGTGCCAGCAGCGCGGACAGGATCGGGGCAGATACGCAGTATTTT; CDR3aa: CASSADRIGADTQYF
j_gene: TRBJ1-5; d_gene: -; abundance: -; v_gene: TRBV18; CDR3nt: TGTGCCACCTCCTCAGCTGGGGGTGGCCAGCCCCAGCATTTT; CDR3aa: CATSSAGGGQPQHF
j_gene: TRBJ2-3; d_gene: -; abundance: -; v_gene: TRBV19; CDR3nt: TGTGCCAGTAGTATTGGTGAGAGGGGAGATACGCAGTATTTT; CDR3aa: CASSIGERGDTQYF
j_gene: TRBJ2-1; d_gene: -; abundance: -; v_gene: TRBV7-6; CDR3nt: TGTGCCAGCAGGGGAGGGGGCTCCTACAATGAGCAGTTCTTC; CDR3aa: CASRGGGSYNEQFF
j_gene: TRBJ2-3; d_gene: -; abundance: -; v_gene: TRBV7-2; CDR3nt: TGTGCCAGCAGCTTAGGCTGGACCAGCACAGATACGCAGTATTTT; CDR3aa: CASSLGWTSTDTQYF
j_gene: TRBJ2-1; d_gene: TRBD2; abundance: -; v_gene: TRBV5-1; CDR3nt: TGCGCCAGCAGCTTGGCCAAGGGAGCGGGGGCGCTTAATGAGCAGTTCTTC; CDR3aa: CASSLAKGAGALNEQFF
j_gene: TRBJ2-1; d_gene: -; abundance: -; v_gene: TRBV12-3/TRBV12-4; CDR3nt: TGTGCCAGCAGTTTAGGTAGCAATGAGCAGTTCTTC; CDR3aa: CASSLGSNEQFF
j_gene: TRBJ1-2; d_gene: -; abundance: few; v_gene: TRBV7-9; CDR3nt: TGTGCCAGCAGCTTGGACATAATCTATGGCTACACCTTC; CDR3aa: CASSLDIIYGYTF
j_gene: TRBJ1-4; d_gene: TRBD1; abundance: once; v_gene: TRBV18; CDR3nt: TGTGCCAGCTCACCGGACAGGGCTAATGAAAAACTGTTTTTT; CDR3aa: CASSPDRANEKLFF
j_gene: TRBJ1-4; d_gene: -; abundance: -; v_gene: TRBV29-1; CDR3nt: TGCAGCGTTAGCGGTGAGGAGCCGTCTAATGAAAAACTGTTTTTT; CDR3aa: CSVSGEEPSNEKLFF
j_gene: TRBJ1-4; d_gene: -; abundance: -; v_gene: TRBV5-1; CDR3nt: TGCGCCAGCAGCTCCAGGACAGCTAATGAAAAACTGTTTTTT; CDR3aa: CASSSRTANEKLFF
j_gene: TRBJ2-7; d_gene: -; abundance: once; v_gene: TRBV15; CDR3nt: TGTGCCACCAGCAACCTTAGGCTCCGCGAGCAGTACTTC; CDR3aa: CATSNLRLREQYF
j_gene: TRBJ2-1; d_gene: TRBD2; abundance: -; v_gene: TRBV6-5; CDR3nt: TGTGCCACACTCGGACTAGCGGGGAACAATGAGCAGTTCTTC; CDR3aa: CATLGLAGNNEQFF
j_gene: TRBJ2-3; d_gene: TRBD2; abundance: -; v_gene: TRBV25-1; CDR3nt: TGTGCCAGCAGTGACCACAGACTAGCGGGGGGGCCGGGGACGCAGTATTTT; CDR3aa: CASSDHRLAGGPGTQYF
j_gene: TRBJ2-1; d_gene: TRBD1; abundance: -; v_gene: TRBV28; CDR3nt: TGTGCCAGCAGTCGGACAGGGAGCAATGAGCAGTTCTTC; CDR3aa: CASSRTGSNEQFF
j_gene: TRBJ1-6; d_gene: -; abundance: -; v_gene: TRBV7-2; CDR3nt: TGTGCCAGCAGCTTTAAGAATTCACCCCTCCACTTT; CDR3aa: CASSFKNSPLHF
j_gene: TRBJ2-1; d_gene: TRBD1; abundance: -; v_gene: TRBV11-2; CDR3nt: TGTGCCAGCAGCCTGTTTTCTCGCCCGGGAACAGGGGGAAGGGATGAGCAGTTCTTC; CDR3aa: CASSLFSRPGTGGRDEQFF
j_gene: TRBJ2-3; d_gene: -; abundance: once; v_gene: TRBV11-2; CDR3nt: TGTGCCAGCAGCTTAGACCTACTGGTTACAGATACGCAGTATTTT; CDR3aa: CASSLDLLVTDTQYF
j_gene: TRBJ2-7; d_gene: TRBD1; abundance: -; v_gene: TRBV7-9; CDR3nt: TGTGCCAGCAGCTTACCGGACAGGAACCCCTACGAGCAGTACTTC; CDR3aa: CASSLPDRNPYEQYF